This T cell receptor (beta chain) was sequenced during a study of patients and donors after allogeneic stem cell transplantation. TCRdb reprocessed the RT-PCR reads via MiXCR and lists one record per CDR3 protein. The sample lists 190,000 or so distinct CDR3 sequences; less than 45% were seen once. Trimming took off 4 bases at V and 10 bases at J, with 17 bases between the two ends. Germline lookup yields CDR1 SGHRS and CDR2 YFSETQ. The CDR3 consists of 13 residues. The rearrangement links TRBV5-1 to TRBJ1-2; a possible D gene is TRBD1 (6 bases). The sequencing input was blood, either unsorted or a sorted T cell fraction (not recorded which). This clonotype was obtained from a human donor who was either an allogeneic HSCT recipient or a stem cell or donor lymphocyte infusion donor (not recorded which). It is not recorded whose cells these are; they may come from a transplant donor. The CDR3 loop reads CASSQDSLLVYTF. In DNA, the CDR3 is TGCGCCAGCAGCCAGGACAGTCTATTAGTCTACACCTTC.